This entry lists 18 T cell receptor beta chains sequenced from one sample in a study of blood T cell repertoires in COVID-19 (TCRdb year 2020). Receptor amplification or capture employed the immunoSEQ multiplex PCR assay. Imported from immuneACCESS, the table was reduced by TCRdb to in-frame sequences with V and J called. These copies leave out some clones; in studies compared against another copy, an unresolved V gene accounts for under half, and the cause of the remainder is not known. The sample table holds 80,000 or so clones, of which about 92% were seen once. The ten largest clonotypes hold around 0.96% of the sample. The sample consisted of peripheral blood. These receptors came from a woman aged 45-65 years in a cohort sampled during active COVID-19.

The rearrangement joins TRBV28 to TRBJ2-7; possibly TRBD2 for D (7 bases). CDR1 is MDHEN and CDR2 is SYDVKM in the germline V gene. The CDR3 is 15 amino acids. Trimming removed 5 bases at V and 0 bases at J, with 14 bases between. The CDR3: CASSPRGGSSYEQYF. In DNA form, the CDR3 reads TGTGCCAGCAGTCCAAGGGGGGGGAGCTCCTACGAGCAGTACTTC. Full variable domain (outside the CDR3, taken from reference TRBV28 and TRBJ2-7): DVKVTQSSRYLVKRTGEKVFLECVQDMDHENMFWYRQDPGLGLRLIYFSYDVKMKEKGDIPEGYSVSREKKERFSLILESASTNQTSMYLCASSPRGGSSYEQYFGPGTRLTVT.

In this sample, this clone turned up once. The V and J genes are TRBV7-9 and TRBJ2-2, with D tentatively TRBD1 (6 bases). V shed 5 bases and J shed 6 bases, with 13 bases lying between them. The CDR3 totals 14 residues. Germline loops: CDR1 SEHNR, CDR2 FQNEAQ (reference sequence). The CDR3: CASSQEGVAGELFF. The CDR3, as DNA: TGTGCCAGCAGCCAAGAGGGGGTAGCCGGGGAGCTGTTTTTT.

Here the CDR3 DNA reads TGTGCCAGCAGTTACGCGCTAGCGGGAGCCGGGGAGCTGTTTTTT. Residues: CASSYALAGAGELFF. The chain is built from TRBV6-5 and TRBJ2-2; 10 bases match TRBD2. The J segment lost 6 bases and the V segment lost 2 bases, leaving 3 bases of the junction unmatched. This CDR3 region has 15 residues. Germline V gene data show CDR1 as MNHEY and CDR2 as SVGAGI.

The rearrangement links TRBV20-1 to TRBJ2-5; perhaps TRBD2 as D (6 bases). Germline CDR1 and CDR2: DFQATT and SNEGSKA (reference sequence). The CDR3 loop spans 11 amino acids. Between the trimmed V and J ends, which lost 8 bases and 5 bases, there was a span of 12 bases. This CDR3 reads CSLAGRETQYF. The CDR3 DNA is TGCAGTCTGGCGGGGAGGGAGACCCAGTACTTC.

The rearrangement links TRBV24-1 to TRBJ2-1; 7 bases map to TRBD2. The CDR3 sequence is 16 residues long. Trimming removed 5 bases from V and 4 bases from J; junction bases left unmatched: 10. CDR1 and CDR2 from the germline V gene are KGHDR and SFDVKD. The CDR3 sequence: CATSGASGTFYNEQFF. CDR3 coding DNA: TGTGCCACCAGTGGGGCAAGCGGGACCTTTTACAATGAGCAGTTCTTC.

V and J are TRBV19 and TRBJ1-2, with TRBD1 matching 8 bases. This CDR3 contains 14 residues. The V gene end was trimmed by 3 bases and the J gene end by 4 bases; junction bases not matched to a gene: 4. Germline lookup yields CDR1 LNHDA and CDR2 SQIVND (reference sequence). The CDR3 loop is CASSISTGGYGYTF. CDR3 nucleotide sequence: TGTGCCAGTAGTATTTCAACAGGGGGCTATGGCTACACCTTC.

The chain links TRBV14 to TRBJ2-1; TRBD2 might be the D (6 bases). The CDR3 has 18 residues. V was clipped by 1 base and J by 0 bases, with 16 bases between them. The V gene's germline CDR1 is SGHDN and CDR2 FVKESK. For the CDR3, the DNA is TGTGCCAGCAGCCAAGGACCCAGGAGGGACCGCTCCTACAATGAGCAGTTCTTC. It translates to CASSQGPRRDRSYNEQFF.

The J gene is TRBJ1-1, the V gene TRBV11-2; 10 positions match TRBD1. Per germline, CDR1 SGHAT and CDR2 FQNNGV. The V gene end was trimmed by 5 bases and the J gene end by 1 base; junction bases not matched to a gene: 7. The CDR3 spans 16 residues. DNA for the CDR3: TGTGCCAGCAGCCCTTGGGGGACAGGGGCGAACACTGAAGCTTTCTTT. Translated, it gives CASSPWGTGANTEAFF. The variable domain in full, completed from reference TRBV11-2 and TRBJ1-1, reads EAGVAQSPRYKIIEKRQSVAFWCNPISGHATLYWYQQILGQGPKLLIQFQNNGVVDDSQLPKDRFSAERLKGVDSTLKIQPAKLEDSAVYLCASSPWGTGANTEAFFGQGTRLTVV.

V is TRBV6-6 and J is TRBJ1-6; possible D gene TRBD1, 6 bases. The germline gives CDR1 MNHNY, CDR2 SVGAGI (reference sequence). V was clipped by 6 bases and J by 3 bases, with 12 bases between them. The CDR3 spans 15 residues. The CDR3 protein is CASSSTGNYNSPLHF. CDR3 nucleotides: TGTGCCAGCAGCAGTACAGGGAACTATAATTCACCCCTCCACTTT.

The V call is TRBV3-1 (or the pseudogene TRBV3-2), the J call TRBJ1-3; D possibly corresponds to TRBD1 (6 bases). This CDR3 is 17 amino acids long. Germline V gene data show CDR1 as LGHDT and CDR2 as YNNKEL (reference sequence). V lost 5 bases and J 2 bases, leaving 19 bases between the germline ends. DNA of the CDR3: TGTGCCAGCAGCTCAATGGTGGGGAGGGGGACTGGAAACACCATATATTTT. This translates into CASSSMVGRGTGNTIYF.

The chain has TRBV6-2 or TRBV6-3 and TRBJ2-7; tentatively, D is TRBD2 (5 bases). Germline CDR1 reads MNHEY; CDR2 reads SVGEGT. The CDR3 runs 12 residues. Trimming took off 4 bases at V and 7 bases at J, with 11 bases between the two ends. The CDR3 sequence is CASSSIGGEQYF. The CDR3 bases are TGTGCCAGCAGTTCTATAGGCGGGGAGCAGTACTTC.

The chain is built from TRBV7-9 and TRBJ2-1, with TRBD2 as a possible D gene (6 bases). The CDR3 length is 14 residues. Germline V lookup: CDR1 SEHNR, CDR2 FQNEAQ (reference sequence). The V end lost 5 bases, the J end lost 5 bases, and 13 bases lay between the germline ends. This CDR3 reads CASSLSSGDNEQFF. The CDR3 DNA sequence: TGTGCCAGCAGCCTCTCTTCGGGGGACAATGAGCAGTTCTTC. The whole variable domain, remainder taken from reference TRBV7-9 and TRBJ2-1, is DTGVSQNPRHKITKRGQNVTFRCDPISEHNRLYWYRQTLGQGPEFLTYFQNEAQLEKSRLLSDRFSAERPKGSFSTLEIQRTEQGDSAMYLCASSLSSGDNEQFFGPGTRLTVL.

Concerning this clone: The junction shows a germline mismatch at one end, possibly a read error. CDR3 sequence: CSARVLMGLSW. The CDR3 region has the DNA TGCAGTGCTAGGGTACTAATGGGTCTCTCGTGG. This chain connects TRBV20-1 to TRBJ2-7; no clear D gene. Germline values: CDR1 DFQATT, CDR2 SNEGSKA (reference sequence). The CDR3 is 11 amino acids.

V usage is TRBV7-9 and J usage is TRBJ2-7, with a tentative D call TRBD2 (6 bases). The CDR3 extends over 13 amino acids. V dropped 0 bases and J dropped 3 bases, with 6 bases sitting between them. The germline CDR1 and CDR2 sequences are SEHNR and FQNEAQ (reference sequence). CDR3 amino acids: CASSLAGSYEQYF. The CDR3, as DNA: TGTGCCAGCAGCTTAGCCGGGAGCTACGAGCAGTACTTC.

The rearrangement links TRBV29-1 to TRBJ2-7, with 10 bases lining up with TRBD2. The ends lost 1 base at V and 0 bases at J; junction bases unmatched: 3. The CDR3 has 15 residues. Germline CDR1 reads SQVTM; CDR2 reads ANQGSEA. The CDR3 nucleotides read TGCAGCGTTGAAGGGGCTAGCGGGAGCTCCTACGAGCAGTACTTC. It yields the protein CSVEGASGSSYEQYF.

This chain links TRBV5-1 with TRBJ2-7; 8 bases align to TRBD1. CDR3 size: 17 residues. Germline V gives CDR1 SGHRS, CDR2 YFSETQ. The V gene end was trimmed by 4 bases and the J gene end by 6 bases; junction bases not matched to a gene: 18. The CDR3 DNA reads TGCGCCAGCAGCCCACGGACAGGGTTTACGGATAGGATCGAGCAGTACTTC. Translating it yields CASSPRTGFTDRIEQYF.

The rearrangement uses TRBV4-2 and TRBJ1-5; tentative D call: TRBD1 (6 bases). Looked up from germline, CDR1 is LGHNA and CDR2 is YNFKEQ. V lost 4 bases to trimming and J lost 5 bases, with 18 bases between them. This CDR3 region has 16 residues. The CDR3 nucleotides read TGTGCCAGCAGCCCCTCGGCTGGGGGCGTGGATCAGCCCCAGCATTTT. This encodes CASSPSAGGVDQPQHF.

In nucleotides, the CDR3 is TGTGCCAGCAGAGGAGGTGGAGGGTGGTATCAGCCCCAGCATTTT. Translated, it gives CASRGGGGWYQPQHF. V and J are TRBV6-5 and TRBJ1-5; no definite D call. The CDR3 has 15 amino acids. In germline, CDR1 is MNHEY, CDR2 SVGAGI. Trimming removed 6 bases from V and 5 bases from J, with 17 bases in between.